One sample yielded the 25 T cell receptor beta chains listed below, sequenced in a study of blood T cell repertoires in COVID-19. Sequencing was performed with immunoSEQ multiplex PCR; in TCRdb, only in-frame clones are kept and a portion is missing. Altogether 80,000 or so clones are present, approximately 85% being singletons, with the ten largest covering around 9.9%. Sequencing was done on a sample of peripheral blood. The receptors were gathered from a man in his sixties with COVID-19, enrolled during active disease.

CDR3 in amino acids: CASSYEGQDYEQYF. Here the CDR3 DNA reads TGTGCCAGCAGTTACGAGGGACAGGACTACGAGCAGTACTTC. The genes are TRBV6-2 or TRBV6-3 and TRBJ2-7, with 8 positions matching TRBD1. With 2 bases clipped from V and 3 bases from J, the junction kept 3 bases outside the gene matches. Germline CDR1 reads MNHEY; CDR2 reads SVGEGT. CDR3 length equals 14 residues.

The chain combines TRBV30 with TRBJ2-3; 8 bases agree with TRBD2. The V and J ends lost 2 bases and 6 bases, in that order; junction bases with no gene match: 10. The CDR3 covers 15 residues. Germline V gene sequence: CDR1 GTSNPN, CDR2 SVGIG (reference sequence). The CDR3 DNA sequence: TGTGCCTGGAGTAGGGCGCGGGAGGCCCACGATACGCAGTATTTT. The encoded protein is CAWSRAREAHDTQYF.

In this sample, this clone turned up a few times. V usage is TRBV5-1 and J usage is TRBJ2-1; D is unresolved. CDR1 and CDR2 (germline): SGHRS, YFSETQ. CDR3 length equals 12 residues. V dropped 0 bases and J dropped 7 bases, with 5 bases sitting between them. CDR3 sequence: CASSLGQNEQFF. For the CDR3, the DNA is TGCGCCAGCAGCTTGGGTCAAAATGAGCAGTTCTTC.

The rearrangement uses TRBV5-6 and TRBJ2-7, with D perhaps matching TRBD1 (5 bases). Germline loops: CDR1 SGHDT, CDR2 YYEEEE. The CDR3 is 15 amino acids. V lost 6 bases to trimming and J lost 3 bases, with 19 bases between them. The CDR3 reads CASTTYGANNYEQYF. The CDR3 DNA sequence: TGTGCCAGCACCACATATGGGGCTAACAACTACGAGCAGTACTTC. Full variable domain (missing parts from reference TRBV5-6 and TRBJ2-7): DAGVTQSPTHLIKTRGQQVTLRCSPKSGHDTVSWYQQALGQGPQFIFQYYEEEERQRGNFPDRFSGHQFPNYSSELNVNALLLGDSALYLCASTTYGANNYEQYFGPGTRLTVT.

In its sample, this clone was seen a few times. The genes are TRBV9 and TRBJ2-6; D possibly corresponds to TRBD1 (6 bases). Germline CDR1 is SGDLS and CDR2 is YYNGEE. CDR3 length: 16 residues. Trimming shortened V by 4 bases and J by 1 base, and 12 bases separated the two germline ends. Here the CDR3 DNA reads TGTGCCAGCAGCCCAGGACAGTTATCTGGGGCCAACGTCCTGACTTTC. It yields the protein CASSPGQLSGANVLTF.

The chain couples TRBV5-1 to TRBJ1-1, with D uncertain. Germline V gives CDR1 SGHRS, CDR2 YFSETQ. The V end lost 2 bases, the J end lost 1 base, and 6 bases lay between the germline ends. The CDR3 spans 13 residues. CDR3 residues: CASSFPSNTEAFF. The DNA for the CDR3 is TGCGCCAGCAGCTTTCCGTCGAACACTGAAGCTTTCTTT.

The sample holds one count of this clone. The V and J genes are TRBV18 and TRBJ2-3; TRBD2 matches 11 bases. The V segment lost 2 bases and the J segment 5 bases; nucleotides outside the gene matches: 12. This CDR3 is built from 18 residues. CDR1 is KGHSH and CDR2 is LQKENI in the germline V gene. As DNA, the CDR3 is TGTGCCAGCTCACCAAGATCACCCGGGACTAGCGGAGTAGATACGCAGTATTTT. Translating it yields CASSPRSPGTSGVDTQYF.

This clone was detected once. This chain uses TRBV2 with TRBJ2-2; D may be TRBD1 (5 bases). This CDR3 region has 14 residues. Germline CDR1 is SNHLY and CDR2 is FYNNEI. Trimming took 6 bases from V and 1 from J, leaving 9 bases between them. The CDR3 sequence: CASRADRNTGELFF. For the CDR3, the DNA is TGTGCCAGCAGAGCCGACAGGAACACCGGGGAGCTGTTTTTT.

The genes are TRBV9 and TRBJ2-5; TRBD2 agrees at 14 bases. The CDR3 consists of 17 residues. From germline, CDR1 is SGDLS and CDR2 YYNGEE. J was trimmed by 4 bases and V by 4 bases; bases with no gene match: 9. CDR3 protein: CASSLGLAGAQGETQYF. As DNA, the CDR3 is TGTGCCAGCAGCTTGGGACTAGCGGGGGCCCAGGGAGAGACCCAGTACTTC.

The chain joins TRBV23-1 to TRBJ2-5; D perhaps matches TRBD2 (6 bases). TRBV23-1 is known as an ORF, though its function is uncertain. The CDR3 contains 14 residues. V was cut by 6 bases and J by 5 bases, with 16 bases left in between. The CDR3 sequence: CASSLLGGRETQYF. The CDR3, as DNA: TGCGCCAGCAGCCTCTTGGGGGGTCGGGAGACCCAGTACTTC.

This clone was counted a few times. J is TRBJ1-2 and V is TRBV5-5; D remains unclear. The CDR3 sequence is 16 residues long. CDR1 SGHKS and CDR2 YYEKEE come from the germline V gene (reference sequence). Trimming pared 0 bases from V and 0 bases from J, leaving 12 bases between. The CDR3 DNA reads as TGTGCCAGCAGCTTGGCTTCCCAGATCTCTAACTATGGCTACACCTTC. This encodes CASSLASQISNYGYTF.

This clone was seen a single time. The chain has TRBV5-5 and TRBJ1-2; possible D gene TRBD1, 6 bases. Between the trimmed V and J ends, which lost 0 bases and 8 bases, there was a span of 23 bases. The CDR3 runs to 17 residues. Germline CDR1 and CDR2: SGHKS and YYEKEE (reference sequence). The CDR3 nucleotides read TGTGCCAGCAGCTTGGCTGTATGGGACACCTCCGGTCGGGGCTACACCTTC. Translated, it gives CASSLAVWDTSGRGYTF.

The chain is built from TRBV21-1 and TRBJ1-6; the table's TRBD1 call for D was not verified on the DNA. TRBV21-1 is a pseudogene locus. This CDR3 has 16 amino acids. The CDR3 here is CASSPHGQGVYSPLHF. The CDR3 DNA reads TGTGCCAGCAGCCCCCACGGACAGGGGGTTTATTCACCCCTCCACTTT.

CDR3: CASSQDDSRSTDTQYF. The CDR3 DNA reads TGTGCCAGCAGCCAAGATGACAGCCGAAGCACAGATACGCAGTATTTT. The rearrangement joins TRBV14 to TRBJ2-3; weak D call: TRBD1 (5 bases). CDR3 length: 16 amino acids. V was cut by 0 bases and J by 0 bases, with 10 bases left in between. Per the germline V gene, CDR1 is SGHDN and CDR2 is FVKESK.

J is TRBJ2-7 and V is TRBV30; TRBD1 might be the D (6 bases). V lost 4 bases and J 2 bases, leaving 18 bases between the germline ends. The CDR3 has 15 residues. Germline loops: CDR1 GTSNPN, CDR2 SVGIG (reference sequence). The chain's CDR3 is CAWTAGRGMAYEQYF. CDR3 nucleotide sequence: TGTGCCTGGACCGCGGGTAGGGGGATGGCCTACGAGCAGTACTTC.

V usage is TRBV6-6 and J usage is TRBJ1-5; tentative D call: TRBD1 (5 bases). With 5 bases removed from V and 7 bases from J, the gap between germline ends came to 9 bases. The CDR3 runs 12 residues. Germline CDR1 MNHNY, CDR2 SVGAGI (reference sequence). CDR3: CASSRGLQPQHF. The CDR3 region has the DNA TGTGCCAGCAGTAGGGGTTTGCAGCCCCAGCATTTT.

The CDR3 DNA follows: TGCGCCAGCAGCCCGGACAGTGGGGCTGAAGCTTTCTTT. It translates to CASSPDSGAEAFF. V gene TRBV5-1 combines with J gene TRBJ1-1; maybe TRBD1 (6 bases). CDR1 and CDR2 from the germline V gene are SGHRS and YFSETQ. V was cut by 4 bases and J by 6 bases, with 13 bases left in between. The CDR3 sequence is 13 residues long.

The rearrangement links TRBV24-1 to TRBJ2-2, with 10 bases that match TRBD2. J was trimmed by 7 bases and V by 5 bases; bases with no gene match: 3. Germline values: CDR1 KGHDR, CDR2 SFDVKD. The CDR3 totals 14 residues. The CDR3 nucleotides read TGTGCCACCAGTGGAGCGGGAGGGGGCGGGGAGCTGTTTTTT. Translated, it gives CATSGAGGGGELFF.

This rearrangement joins TRBV5-6 to TRBJ1-4; TRBD1 is a possible D gene (5 bases). Trimming shortened V by 3 bases and J by 6 bases, and 15 bases separated the two germline ends. Germline lookup yields CDR1 SGHDT and CDR2 YYEEEE. The length of the CDR3 is 15 residues. The CDR3 is CASSSKRGSHEKLFF. CDR3 nucleotides: TGTGCCAGCAGCTCGAAAAGGGGTTCTCATGAAAAACTGTTTTTT.

The chain is built from TRBV11-2 and TRBJ1-6; TRBD1 agrees at 8 bases. V lost 3 bases, J lost 11 bases, and 6 bases stayed unmatched. The CDR3 length is 14 residues. Looked up from germline, CDR1 is SGHAT and CDR2 is FQNNGV. CDR3 region: CASSFAGGTTPLHF. The CDR3 coding sequence is TGTGCCAGCAGCTTCGCAGGGGGCACAACACCCCTCCACTTT.

This chain uses TRBV28 with TRBJ2-3, with 7 bases aligning to TRBD1. J was trimmed by 3 bases and V by 5 bases; bases with no gene match: 5. The CDR3 contains 14 residues. Germline V gives CDR1 MDHEN, CDR2 SYDVKM. This CDR3 is CASSLAQGTDTQYF. CDR3 coding DNA: TGTGCCAGCAGTCTCGCACAGGGGACAGATACGCAGTATTTT. Full variable domain (outside the CDR3, taken from reference TRBV28 and TRBJ2-3): DVKVTQSSRYLVKRTGEKVFLECVQDMDHENMFWYRQDPGLGLRLIYFSYDVKMKEKGDIPEGYSVSREKKERFSLILESASTNQTSMYLCASSLAQGTDTQYFGPGTRLTVL.

V and J are TRBV29-1 and TRBJ2-3; no definite D call. This CDR3 comprises 12 residues. Looked up from germline, CDR1 is SQVTM and CDR2 is ANQGSEA. Trimming cost V 3 bases and J 0 bases, with 4 bases left between them. CDR3 sequence (DNA): TGCAGCGTTGAGACTAGCACAGATACGCAGTATTTT. This translates into CSVETSTDTQYF.

The chain has TRBV11-2 and TRBJ2-5, with D possibly TRBD2 on 5 matching bases. The CDR3 runs to 12 residues. Trimming pared 8 bases from V and 4 bases from J, leaving 11 bases between. Germline values: CDR1 SGHAT, CDR2 FQNNGV. In DNA, the CDR3 is TGTGCCAGCGGAGGATCCAGAGAGACCCAGTACTTC. It translates to CASGGSRETQYF.

A few counts support this clone. V usage is TRBV29-1 and J usage is TRBJ1-3; D gene ambiguous. Germline lookup yields CDR1 SQVTM and CDR2 ANQGSEA. The CDR3 runs to 12 residues. With 7 bases removed from V and 7 bases from J, the gap between germline ends came to 14 bases. The CDR3 nucleotides are TGCAGCGGCCTAACTGGCGGGAACACCATATATTTT. This codes for CSGLTGGNTIYF.

The V call is TRBV3-1 (or the pseudogene TRBV3-2), the J call TRBJ1-5, with no clear D. The V and J ends lost 0 bases and 2 bases respectively, with 8 bases between them. The germline gives CDR1 LGHDT, CDR2 YNNKEL (reference sequence). This CDR3 comprises 15 residues. The CDR3 bases are TGTGCCAGCAGCCAAGATCCCCAGGGCAATCAGCCCCAGCATTTT. Its translation: CASSQDPQGNQPQHF.